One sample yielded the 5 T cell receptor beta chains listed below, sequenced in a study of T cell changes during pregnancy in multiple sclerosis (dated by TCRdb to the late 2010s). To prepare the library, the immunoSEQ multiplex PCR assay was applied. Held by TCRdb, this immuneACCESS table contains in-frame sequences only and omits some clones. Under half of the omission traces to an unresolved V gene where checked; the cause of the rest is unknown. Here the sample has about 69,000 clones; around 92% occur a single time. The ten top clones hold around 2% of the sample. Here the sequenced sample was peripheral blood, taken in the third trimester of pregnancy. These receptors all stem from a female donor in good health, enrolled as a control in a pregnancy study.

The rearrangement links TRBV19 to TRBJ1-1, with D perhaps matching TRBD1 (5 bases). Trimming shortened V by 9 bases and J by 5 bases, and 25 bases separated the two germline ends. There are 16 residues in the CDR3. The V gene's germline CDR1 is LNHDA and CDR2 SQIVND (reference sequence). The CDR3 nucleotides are TGTGCCAGCCACCCTGCCGGGGTAGCGGGGGGGACTGAAGCTTTCTTT. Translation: CASHPAGVAGGTEAFF.

The CDR3 spells CASSFRLAPGNEQFF. The CDR3 nucleotides are TGTGCCAGCAGCTTCCGACTAGCTCCGGGGAATGAGCAGTTCTTC. The chain carries TRBV13 and TRBJ2-1, with TRBD2 matching over 7 bases. Germline V gene sequence: CDR1 PRHDT, CDR2 FYEKMQ (reference sequence). The V and J ends lost 3 bases and 7 bases, in that order; junction bases with no gene match: 9. The CDR3 sequence is 15 residues long.

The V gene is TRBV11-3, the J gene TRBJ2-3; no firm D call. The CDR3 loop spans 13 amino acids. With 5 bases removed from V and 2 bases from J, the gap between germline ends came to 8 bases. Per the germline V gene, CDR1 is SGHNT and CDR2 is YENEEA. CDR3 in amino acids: CASSKDTTDTQYF. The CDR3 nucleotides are TGTGCCAGCAGCAAAGACACCACAGATACGCAGTATTTT.

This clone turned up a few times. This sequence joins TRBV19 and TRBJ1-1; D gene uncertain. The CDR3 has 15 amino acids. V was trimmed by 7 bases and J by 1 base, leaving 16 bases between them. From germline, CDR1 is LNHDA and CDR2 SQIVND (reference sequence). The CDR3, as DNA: TGTGCCAGTATCCCCCCAGGAGGCTCGAACACTGAAGCTTTCTTT. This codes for CASIPPGGSNTEAFF.

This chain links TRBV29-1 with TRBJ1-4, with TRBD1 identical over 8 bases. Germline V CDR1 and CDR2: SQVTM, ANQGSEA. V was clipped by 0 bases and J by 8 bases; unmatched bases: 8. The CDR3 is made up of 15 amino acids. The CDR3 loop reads CSVEESRQGSEKLFF. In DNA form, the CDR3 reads TGCAGCGTTGAAGAGTCGCGACAGGGGAGCGAAAAACTGTTTTTT. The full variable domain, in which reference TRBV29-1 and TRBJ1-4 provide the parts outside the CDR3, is SAVISQKPSRDICQRGTSLTIQCQVDSQVTMMFWYRQQPGQSLTLIATANQGSEATYESGFVIDKFPISRPNLTFSTLTVSNMSPEDSSIYLCSVEESRQGSEKLFFGSGTQLSVL.